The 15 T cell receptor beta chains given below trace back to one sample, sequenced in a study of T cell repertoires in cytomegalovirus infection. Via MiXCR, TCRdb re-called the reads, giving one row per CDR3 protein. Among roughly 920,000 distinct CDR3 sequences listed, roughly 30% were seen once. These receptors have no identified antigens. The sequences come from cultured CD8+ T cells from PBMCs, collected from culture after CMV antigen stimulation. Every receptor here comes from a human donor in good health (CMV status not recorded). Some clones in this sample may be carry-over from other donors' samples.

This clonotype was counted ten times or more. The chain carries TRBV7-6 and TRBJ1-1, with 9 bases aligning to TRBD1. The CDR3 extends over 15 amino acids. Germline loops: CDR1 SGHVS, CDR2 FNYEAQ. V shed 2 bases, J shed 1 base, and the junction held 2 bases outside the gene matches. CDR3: CASSLQGQGNTEAFF. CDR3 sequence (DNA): TGTGCCAGCAGCTTACAGGGACAGGGGAACACTGAAGCTTTCTTT. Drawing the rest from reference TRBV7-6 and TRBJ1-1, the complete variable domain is GAGVSQSPRYKVTKRGQDVALRCDPISGHVSLYWYRQALGQGPEFLTYFNYEAQQDKSGLPNDRFSAERPEGSISTLTIQRTEQRDSAMYRCASSLQGQGNTEAFFGQGTRLTVV.

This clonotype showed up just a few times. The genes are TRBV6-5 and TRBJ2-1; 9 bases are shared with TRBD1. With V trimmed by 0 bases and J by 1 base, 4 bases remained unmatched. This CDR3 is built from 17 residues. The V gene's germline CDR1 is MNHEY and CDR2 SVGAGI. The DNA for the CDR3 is TGTGCCAGCAGTTACTCGAGCGGGACAGGGTCCTACAATGAGCAGTTCTTC. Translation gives CASSYSSGTGSYNEQFF.

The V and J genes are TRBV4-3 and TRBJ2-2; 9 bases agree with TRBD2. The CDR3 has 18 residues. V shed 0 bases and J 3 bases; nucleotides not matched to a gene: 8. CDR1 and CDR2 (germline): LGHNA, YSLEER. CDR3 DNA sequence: TGCGCCAGCAGCCAAGAGTGGCTAGCGGGGTCTTACACCGGGGAGCTGTTTTTT. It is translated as CASSQEWLAGSYTGELFF.

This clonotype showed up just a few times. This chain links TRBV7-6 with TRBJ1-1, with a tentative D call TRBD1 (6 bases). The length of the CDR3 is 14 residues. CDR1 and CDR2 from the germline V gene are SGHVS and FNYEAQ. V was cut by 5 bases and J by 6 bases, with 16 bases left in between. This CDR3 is CASSEEQGGPEAFF. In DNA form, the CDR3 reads TGTGCCAGCAGCGAAGAACAGGGAGGGCCTGAAGCTTTCTTT.

This CDR3 is CSAPRQGGDTQYF. In DNA, the CDR3 is TGCAGTGCCCCAAGGCAGGGGGGGGATACGCAGTATTTT. The chain has TRBV20-1 and TRBJ2-3; possibly TRBD1 or TRBD2 for D (7 bases each). This CDR3 region has 13 residues. The germline V gene encodes CDR1 DFQATT and CDR2 SNEGSKA (reference sequence). The V end lost 6 bases, the J end lost 6 bases, and 16 bases lay between the germline ends.

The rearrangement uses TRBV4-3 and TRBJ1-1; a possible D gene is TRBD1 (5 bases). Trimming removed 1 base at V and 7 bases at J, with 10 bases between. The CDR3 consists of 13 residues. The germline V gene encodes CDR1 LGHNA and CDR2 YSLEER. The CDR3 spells CASSQGEGVEAFF. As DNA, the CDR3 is TGCGCCAGCAGCCAAGGGGAAGGGGTTGAAGCTTTCTTT.

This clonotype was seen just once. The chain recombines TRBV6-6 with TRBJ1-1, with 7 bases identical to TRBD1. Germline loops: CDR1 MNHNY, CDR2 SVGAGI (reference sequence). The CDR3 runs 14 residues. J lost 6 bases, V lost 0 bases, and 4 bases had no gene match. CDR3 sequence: CASSYSEGAPEAFF. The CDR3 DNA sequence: TGTGCCAGCAGTTACTCGGAGGGGGCCCCTGAAGCTTTCTTT.

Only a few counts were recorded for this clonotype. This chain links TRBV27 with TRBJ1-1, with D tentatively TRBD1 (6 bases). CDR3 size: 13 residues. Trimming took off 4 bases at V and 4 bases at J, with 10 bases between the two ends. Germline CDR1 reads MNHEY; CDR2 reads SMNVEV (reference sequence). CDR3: CASSSGVRTEAFF. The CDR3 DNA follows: TGTGCCAGCAGTTCAGGGGTACGCACTGAAGCTTTCTTT.

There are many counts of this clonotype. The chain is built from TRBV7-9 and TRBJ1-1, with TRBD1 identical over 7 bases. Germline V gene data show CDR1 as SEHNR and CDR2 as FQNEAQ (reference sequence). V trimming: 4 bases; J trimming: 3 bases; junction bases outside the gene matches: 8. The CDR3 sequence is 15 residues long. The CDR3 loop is CASSSQGIGYTEAFF. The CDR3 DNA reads TGTGCCAGCAGCTCACAGGGGATAGGTTACACTGAAGCTTTCTTT.

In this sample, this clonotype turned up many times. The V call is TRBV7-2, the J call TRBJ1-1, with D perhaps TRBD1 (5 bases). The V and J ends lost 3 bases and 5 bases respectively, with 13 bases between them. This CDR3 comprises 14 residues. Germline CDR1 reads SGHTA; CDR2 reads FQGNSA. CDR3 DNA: TGTGCCAGCAGCTTCCGACAGATTGGGACTGAAGCTTTCTTT. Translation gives CASSFRQIGTEAFF.

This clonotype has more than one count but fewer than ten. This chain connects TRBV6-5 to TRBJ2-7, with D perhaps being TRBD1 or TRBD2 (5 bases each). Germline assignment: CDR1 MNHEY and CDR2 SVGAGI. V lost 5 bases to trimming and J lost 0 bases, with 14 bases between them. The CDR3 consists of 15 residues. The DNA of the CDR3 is TGTGCCAGCAGTCTTTCTGAGGGGTCCTCCTACGAGCAGTACTTC. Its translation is CASSLSEGSSYEQYF.

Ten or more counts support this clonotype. CDR3 protein: CASSPSWVGQRYTFNEKLFF. CDR3 nucleotide sequence: TGCGCCAGCAGCCCCTCTTGGGTGGGACAACGATATACTTTTAATGAAAAACTGTTTTTT. This chain joins TRBV4-1 and TRBJ1-4; D is perhaps TRBD1 (6 bases). CDR1 MGHRA and CDR2 YSYEKL come from the germline V gene. The V end was cut by 4 bases, the J end by 4 bases, with 28 bases between. The CDR3 contains 20 residues.

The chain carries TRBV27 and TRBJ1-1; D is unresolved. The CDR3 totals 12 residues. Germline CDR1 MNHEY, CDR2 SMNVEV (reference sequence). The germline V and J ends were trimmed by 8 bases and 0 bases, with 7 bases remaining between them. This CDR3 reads CASHGMNTEAFF. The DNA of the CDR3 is TGTGCCAGCCATGGCATGAACACTGAAGCTTTCTTT.

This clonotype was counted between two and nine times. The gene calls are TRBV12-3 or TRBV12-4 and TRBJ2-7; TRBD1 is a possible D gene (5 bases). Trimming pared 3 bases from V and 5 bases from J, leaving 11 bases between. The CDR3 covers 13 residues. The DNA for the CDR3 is TGTGCCAGCAGTTTGCAGGGAACCCACGAGCAGTACTTC. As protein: CASSLQGTHEQYF.

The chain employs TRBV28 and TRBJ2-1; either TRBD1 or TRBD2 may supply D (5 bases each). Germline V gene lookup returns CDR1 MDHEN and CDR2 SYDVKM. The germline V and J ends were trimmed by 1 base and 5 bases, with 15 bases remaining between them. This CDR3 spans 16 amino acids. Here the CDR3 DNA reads TGTGCCAGCAGTTTATCCGGGGCGGCAGCGGACAATGAGCAGTTCTTC. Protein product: CASSLSGAAADNEQFF.